These 7 T cell receptor beta chains were all obtained from the same sample, sequenced in a study of blood T cell repertoires in COVID-19. Sequenced by immunoSEQ multiplex PCR; TCRdb stores in-frame clones only, minus some. The sample has approximately 350,000 clones, roughly nine tenths seen once. Material: peripheral blood. The receptors were gathered from a man aged 40-49 years with acute or convalescent COVID-19.

This rearrangement joins TRBV5-1 to TRBJ1-2; possibly TRBD1 for D (5 bases). Germline V gives CDR1 SGHRS, CDR2 YFSETQ. This CDR3 region has 13 residues. V gave up 8 bases and J gave up 4 bases, with 15 bases separating them. The CDR3 loop is CARTFPGSYGYTF. The CDR3 DNA is TGCGCCAGGACCTTCCCAGGGTCCTATGGCTACACCTTC.

J is TRBJ2-2 and V is TRBV5-1; no reliable D call. The CDR3 is made up of 15 amino acids. Per the germline V gene, CDR1 is SGHRS and CDR2 is YFSETQ. V lost 0 bases, J lost 0 bases, and 6 bases lay in between. The CDR3 nucleotides read TGCGCCAGCAGCTTGGACAGTGCGAACACCGGGGAGCTGTTTTTT. Translated, it gives CASSLDSANTGELFF.

The gene calls are TRBV5-4 and TRBJ1-2; D remains unclear. V shed 4 bases and J shed 4 bases, with 8 bases lying between them. The germline gives CDR1 SGHNT, CDR2 YYREEE (reference sequence). The CDR3 consists of 12 residues. The CDR3 here is CASSGYSYGYTF. The CDR3 nucleotides are TGTGCCAGCAGCGGGTACAGCTATGGCTACACCTTC.

This clone was detected once. V usage is TRBV6-4 and J usage is TRBJ2-1; maybe TRBD1 (6 bases). Germline CDR1 is MRHNA and CDR2 is SNTAGT. The CDR3 is 15 amino acids. V was shortened by 0 bases and J by 2 bases, with 8 bases between the two germline ends. This CDR3 reads CASSDSQGTYNEQFF. In DNA, the CDR3 is TGTGCCAGCAGTGACTCGCAGGGGACCTACAATGAGCAGTTCTTC.

The chain uses TRBV5-1 and TRBJ2-7; a possible D gene is TRBD1 (6 bases). The CDR3 covers 14 residues. From germline, CDR1 is SGHRS and CDR2 YFSETQ. Deletions cut 1 base from V and 4 bases from J, with 12 bases between. The DNA for the CDR3 is TGCGCCAGCAGCTTGACAGGGTTCGTATACGAGCAGTACTTC. Amino acid sequence: CASSLTGFVYEQYF.

The CDR3 nucleotides are TGTGCCAGCAGCTTGGGGGGGCGGGACAGGGTCTATAATTCACCCCTCCACTTT. Its translation: CASSLGGRDRVYNSPLHF. The genes are TRBV5-4 and TRBJ1-6, with TRBD1 identical over 9 bases. The germline CDR1 and CDR2 sequences are SGHNT and YYREEE (reference sequence). The CDR3 covers 18 residues. V shed 0 bases and J 3 bases; nucleotides not matched to a gene: 7.

The V gene is TRBV19, the J gene TRBJ2-7; a possible D gene is TRBD1 (5 bases). The germline V and J ends were trimmed by 3 bases and 1 base, with 13 bases remaining between them. Germline V gene lookup returns CDR1 LNHDA and CDR2 SQIVND (reference sequence). The CDR3 runs to 15 residues. The CDR3 is CASSMSQGWSYEQYF. In DNA, the CDR3 is TGTGCCAGTAGTATGAGCCAGGGATGGTCCTACGAGCAGTACTTC.